A single sample is the source of the 29 T cell receptor beta chains below, sequenced in a study of blood T cell repertoires in COVID-19. TCRdb's copy holds only in-frame clones and misses some; the assay was immunoSEQ multiplex PCR. The repertoire includes 55,000 or so clones, roughly 80% of them detected once, and about 6% sits in the top ten. Specimen: peripheral blood. The source is a human donor in a cohort sampled during active or convalescent COVID-19.

This chain uses TRBV23-1 with TRBJ2-3, with 9 bases matching TRBD2. TRBV23-1 is annotated as an ORF whose role is uncertain. The CDR3 is 15 residues long. The V segment lost 7 bases and the J segment 6 bases; nucleotides outside the gene matches: 11. This chain's CDR3 is CASKFTSGPRDTQYF. Written as DNA, the CDR3 is TGCGCCAGCAAATTTACTAGCGGGCCCCGTGATACGCAGTATTTT.

This chain joins TRBV19 and TRBJ2-6; 10 positions match TRBD1. J lost 2 bases, V lost 4 bases, and 2 bases had no gene match. This CDR3 is 16 amino acids long. Per germline, CDR1 LNHDA and CDR2 SQIVND (reference sequence). The CDR3 DNA sequence: TGTGCCAGTAGTACGGACAGGGGGGCTGGGGCCAACGTCCTGACTTTC. Encoded protein: CASSTDRGAGANVLTF.

The gene calls are TRBV6-1 and TRBJ1-2; TRBD1 matches 8 bases. CDR1 and CDR2 (germline): MNHNS, SASEGT. This CDR3 has 14 residues. J gave up 7 bases and V 3 bases, and 7 bases lay outside the gene matches. This chain's CDR3 is CASSDINRGSGYTF. The CDR3, as DNA: TGTGCCAGCAGTGATATAAACAGGGGGTCTGGCTACACCTTC.

This chain joins TRBV9 and TRBJ1-3; 7 bases map to TRBD1. Germline assignment: CDR1 SGDLS and CDR2 YYNGEE. The CDR3 totals 16 residues. V lost 1 base and J lost 1; bases outside the gene matches: 5. CDR3 residues: CASSVTGVGSGNTIYF. CDR3 nucleotide sequence: TGTGCCAGCAGCGTAACAGGGGTGGGATCTGGAAACACCATATATTTT.

This clone was found once. The chain links TRBV14 to TRBJ1-2; D remains unclear. The V end lost 1 base, the J end lost 7 bases, and 7 bases lay between the germline ends. The CDR3 has 12 amino acids. In germline, CDR1 is SGHDN, CDR2 FVKESK. The CDR3 region is CASSQGGGGYTF. In DNA, the CDR3 is TGTGCCAGCAGCCAAGGCGGCGGTGGCTACACCTTC.

This clone has a handful of counts. The chain couples TRBV6-5 to TRBJ1-2, with 7 positions matching TRBD1. The CDR3 totals 13 residues. The germline gives CDR1 MNHEY, CDR2 SVGAGI. V gave up 7 bases and J gave up 8 bases; unmatched junction bases: 10. The CDR3 DNA sequence: TGTGCCAGCATCTCCCAGGGGGGAAGGGGCTACACCTTC. Translated, it gives CASISQGGRGYTF.

This clone was picked up one time. This chain connects TRBV5-1 to TRBJ2-7; TRBD1 agrees at 11 bases. Per the germline V gene, CDR1 is SGHRS and CDR2 is YFSETQ. Trimming removed 5 bases from V and 3 bases from J; junction bases left unmatched: 7. The CDR3 spans 15 residues. CDR3 bases: TGCGCCAGCAGTGAACCGGGACAGGGGGGCTACGAGCAGTACTTC. Protein sequence: CASSEPGQGGYEQYF. Variable domain in full (rest from reference TRBV5-1 and TRBJ2-7): KAGVTQTPRYLIKTRGQQVTLSCSPISGHRSVSWYQQTPGQGLQFLFEYFSETQRNKGNFPGRFSGRQFSNSRSEMNVSTLELGDSALYLCASSEPGQGGYEQYFGPGTRLTVT.

V is TRBV28 and J is TRBJ2-7; TRBD1 matches 8 bases. After removal of 3 bases from V and 3 bases from J, the junction contained 1 base not matched to a gene. The CDR3 loop spans 13 amino acids. Germline-derived CDR1 and CDR2 are MDHEN and SYDVKM. The CDR3 DNA reads TGTGCCAGCAGTTTTGGACAGGGCTACGAGCAGTACTTC. This translates into CASSFGQGYEQYF.

The chain uses TRBV5-1 and TRBJ1-1; TRBD1 is a possible D gene (5 bases). The CDR3 runs 15 residues. CDR1 is SGHRS and CDR2 is YFSETQ in the germline V gene. V was cut by 4 bases and J by 1 base, with 14 bases left in between. The DNA of the CDR3 is TGCGCCAGCAGCCCGGCCGGGACTCCGAACACTGAAGCTTTCTTT. Amino acid sequence: CASSPAGTPNTEAFF.

The CDR3 reads CASSLGETNEKLFF. The DNA for the CDR3 is TGCGCCAGCAGCTTGGGCGAAACTAATGAAAAACTGTTTTTT. The chain employs TRBV5-1 and TRBJ1-4, with unresolved D. CDR1 and CDR2 (germline): SGHRS, YFSETQ. This CDR3 is 14 amino acids long. Trimming stripped 0 bases from V and 1 base from J, with 4 bases between.

This clone was detected once. The CDR3 sequence is CASSLSGETYNSPLHF. The CDR3 bases are TGTGCCAGCAGCCTTTCAGGGGAGACTTATAATTCACCCCTCCACTTT. This chain links TRBV7-6 with TRBJ1-6; D possibly corresponds to TRBD1 (6 bases). CDR3 size: 16 residues. V lost 5 bases, J lost 4 bases, and 15 bases lay in between. The germline V gene encodes CDR1 SGHVS and CDR2 FNYEAQ.

This clone came up a few times. The chain employs TRBV2 and TRBJ1-4; a possible D gene is TRBD1 (6 bases). V was shortened by 1 base and J by 7 bases, with 13 bases between the two germline ends. The germline V gene encodes CDR1 SNHLY and CDR2 FYNNEI. CDR3 length: 15 residues. The CDR3 coding sequence is TGTGCCAGCAGTGAAGGGGGGGCGGGAGGTGAAAAACTGTTTTTT. As protein: CASSEGGAGGEKLFF.

This chain joins TRBV7-9 and TRBJ1-1; D uncertain. The CDR3 totals 13 residues. Germline V gives CDR1 SEHNR, CDR2 FQNEAQ (reference sequence). V lost 8 bases, J lost 1 base, and 11 bases lay in between. This chain's CDR3 is CASGSGWNTEAFF. The CDR3 coding sequence is TGTGCCAGCGGTTCGGGGTGGAACACTGAAGCTTTCTTT.

The chain links TRBV5-4 to TRBJ1-3; D might be TRBD1 (6 bases). V dropped 4 bases and J dropped 8 bases, with 19 bases sitting between them. Germline CDR1 reads SGHNT; CDR2 reads YYREEE (reference sequence). CDR3 length: 15 residues. The DNA of the CDR3 is TGTGCCAGCAGCCCTGGCGGGGGGGCGACAGACACCATATATTTT. Translated, it gives CASSPGGGATDTIYF.

This chain uses TRBV9 with TRBJ2-5; a weak D match, TRBD1 (5 bases). V was clipped by 0 bases and J by 8 bases, with 11 bases between them. The CDR3 has 13 amino acids. From germline, CDR1 is SGDLS and CDR2 YYNGEE. DNA of the CDR3: TGTGCCAGCAGCGTAGCGACAGCAAACACCCAGTACTTC. It encodes CASSVATANTQYF.

V and J are TRBV19 and TRBJ1-5; D is possibly TRBD1 (6 bases). The CDR3 spans 15 residues. V gave up 0 bases and J gave up 3 bases, with 9 bases separating them. CDR1 is LNHDA, CDR2 SQIVND, per germline (reference sequence). The CDR3 nucleotides are TGTGCCAGTAGTATAGAGGGGGCCGCCAATCAGCCCCAGCATTTT. Translated: CASSIEGAANQPQHF.

The chain combines TRBV12-5 with TRBJ1-5; D unclear. Deletions cut 0 bases from V and 9 bases from J, with 24 bases between. The length of the CDR3 is 18 residues. CDR1 and CDR2 (germline): LGHNT, FRNRAP. The CDR3 region is CASGLVRGGGAAERPQHF. The CDR3 DNA reads as TGTGCTAGTGGTTTGGTACGTGGTGGAGGTGCCGCGGAGCGGCCCCAGCATTTT.

This clone has just a few counts. The chain carries TRBV2 and TRBJ1-5; D is undetermined. V lost 6 bases, J lost 3 bases, and 9 bases lay in between. The CDR3 totals 13 residues. The germline V gene has CDR1 SNHLY and CDR2 FYNNEI. The CDR3 DNA is TGTGCCAGCAGGGACTACAACAATCAGCCCCAGCATTTT. Protein sequence: CASRDYNNQPQHF.

This chain connects TRBV5-6 to TRBJ1-2; 7 bases line up with TRBD1. The CDR3 has 15 amino acids. Germline CDR1 reads SGHDT; CDR2 reads YYEEEE. J lost 4 bases, V lost 0 bases, and 6 bases had no gene match. CDR3 region: CASSLAGAGGYGYTF. CDR3 nucleotides: TGTGCCAGCAGCTTGGCCGGGGCAGGGGGCTATGGCTACACCTTC.

This chain links TRBV21-1 with TRBJ1-5; no check of the table's D call, TRBD1, against the DNA was made. TRBV21-1 is a documented pseudogene. The CDR3 runs 18 residues. The CDR3 DNA is TGTGCCAGCAGCAAAGATGAACAGTTCTTGCGCCCTTCACAGCCCCAGCATTTT. Translating it yields CASSKDEQFLRPSQPQHF.

This rearrangement joins TRBV6-5 to TRBJ2-3; 8 positions match TRBD2. V trimming: 6 bases; J trimming: 5 bases; junction bases outside the gene matches: 10. The CDR3 totals 15 residues. CDR1 is MNHEY and CDR2 is SVGAGI in the germline V gene. CDR3 DNA sequence: TGTGCCAGCAGAAAACTAGCGGATGGGATAGATACGCAGTATTTT. This gives the protein CASRKLADGIDTQYF.

V is TRBV28 and J is TRBJ2-5; TRBD2 aligns across 8 bases. With V trimmed by 6 bases and J by 5 bases, 11 bases remained unmatched. Germline V CDR1 and CDR2: MDHEN, SYDVKM. This CDR3 spans 15 amino acids. The CDR3 sequence: CASSSPSGGRETQYF. For the CDR3, the DNA is TGTGCCAGCAGCTCGCCCAGCGGGGGTCGGGAGACCCAGTACTTC.

This clone appeared a single time. This chain joins TRBV19 and TRBJ2-3, with D maybe TRBD2 (6 bases). From germline, CDR1 is LNHDA and CDR2 SQIVND (reference sequence). The CDR3 loop spans 15 amino acids. V was shortened by 7 bases and J by 4 bases, with 18 bases between the two germline ends. The CDR3 loop reads CASTKTLGGPDTQYF. The CDR3 nucleotides read TGTGCCAGTACCAAGACCCTTGGAGGGCCAGATACGCAGTATTTT.

V is TRBV9 and J is TRBJ2-2; D is uncertain. Trimming shortened V by 0 bases and J by 1 base, and 10 bases separated the two germline ends. Germline CDR1 and CDR2: SGDLS and YYNGEE. The CDR3 consists of 16 residues. The chain's CDR3 is CASSVGLRLNTGELFF. For the CDR3, the DNA is TGTGCCAGCAGCGTAGGGCTCAGATTGAACACCGGGGAGCTGTTTTTT. Combining the CDR3 with reference TRBV9 and TRBJ2-2 gives the whole variable domain DSGVTQTPKHLITATGQRVTLRCSPRSGDLSVYWYQQSLDQGLQFLIQYYNGEERAKGNILERFSAQQFPDLHSELNLSSLELGDSALYFCASSVGLRLNTGELFFGEGSRLTVL.

The gene calls are TRBV27 and TRBJ1-5, with D possibly being TRBD1 (5 bases). CDR1 and CDR2 (germline): MNHEY, SMNVEV (reference sequence). This CDR3 has 13 amino acids. The germline V and J ends were trimmed by 6 bases and 7 bases, with 13 bases remaining between them. CDR3 residues: CASRTAPNQPQHF. CDR3 bases: TGTGCCAGCAGGACAGCCCCCAACCAGCCCCAGCATTTT.

The sample holds one count of this clone. V usage is TRBV7-2 and J usage is TRBJ2-1; 8 nucleotides line up with TRBD2. The CDR3 contains 16 residues. Germline loops: CDR1 SGHTA, CDR2 FQGNSA. Trimming cost V 1 base and J 3 bases; bases outside gene matches: 5. CDR3: CASSLDGGGFYNEQFF. In DNA, the CDR3 is TGTGCCAGCAGCTTAGATGGCGGGGGGTTCTACAATGAGCAGTTCTTC.

The chain has TRBV4-1 and TRBJ1-6; D is undetermined. This CDR3 spans 14 amino acids. The V gene's germline CDR1 is MGHRA and CDR2 YSYEKL. V shed 0 bases and J shed 9 bases, with 9 bases lying between them. The CDR3 is CASSQEMEVSPLHF. Written as DNA, the CDR3 is TGCGCCAGCAGCCAAGAGATGGAGGTTTCACCCCTCCACTTT.

The chain couples TRBV12-3 or TRBV12-4 to TRBJ1-2; no reliable D call. This CDR3 contains 13 residues. Trimming pared 4 bases from V and 0 bases from J, leaving 6 bases between. The CDR3 nucleotides are TGTGCCAGCAGTTCGACTTCTAACTATGGCTACACCTTC. This encodes CASSSTSNYGYTF.

The chain joins TRBV19 to TRBJ1-6; D is possibly TRBD1 (5 bases). CDR1 LNHDA and CDR2 SQIVND come from the germline V gene (reference sequence). The CDR3 is made up of 15 amino acids. Trimming shortened V by 4 bases and J by 10 bases, and 17 bases separated the two germline ends. The CDR3 protein is CASSKKAGNESPLHF. CDR3 DNA: TGTGCCAGTAGTAAGAAGGCAGGGAATGAATCACCCCTCCACTTT.